This T cell receptor beta chain was retrieved from a study of shared clonotypes between healthy human individuals. The assay was immunoSEQ multiplex PCR, and TCRdb's table has in-frame clones only and misses some. In the table there are 1,400,000 or so clones, around 98.5% of which are singletons. The CDR3 consists of 14 residues. Germline V gene data show CDR1 as MGHDK and CDR2 as SYGVNS. The ends were cut back, 1 base at V and 7 bases at J, with 10 bases in the middle. General study points: Deeper or shallower sequencing was expected to change how clonotypes are shared among donors.

As concerns this clone: Its antigen is still unknown.

The sample comprised naive CD4+ T cells sorted from blood. Regarding subset: CD45RA+ positively selected. The chain is built from TRBV25-1 and TRBJ1-4; D is possibly TRBD1 (6 bases). This sequence originates from a man aged 30 to 39 in good health. Here the CDR3 reads CASSELGGREKLFF. The CDR3 coding sequence is TGTGCCAGCAGTGAATTGGGGGGCCGTGAAAAACTGTTTTTT.